This note documents a single T cell receptor (beta chain) sequence. The antigen is undetermined. V lost 5 bases to trimming and J lost 5 bases, with 15 bases between them. Per the germline V gene, CDR1 is LNHNV and CDR2 is YYDKDF (reference sequence). This CDR3 contains 14 residues. The data stem from a study of beta chain features in type 1 diabetes. The study's findings and limits: PCR might pick shorter templates more often, in the same way for patients and controls.

Expressed TCRB transcripts were sequenced after all isolated RNA was converted to cDNA. Here immunoSEQ multiplex PCR was the method, and the copy in TCRdb shows in-frame clones only, minus some. Of tens of thousands of clones detected, roughly a third appear once; the ten largest clones hold around 0.5%. The TCR sequence derives from a woman aged 18 to 35 in good health. The material sequenced was stem cell memory CD4+ T cells from blood. This chain links TRBV15 with TRBJ2-5, with a tentative D call TRBD1 (5 bases). CDR3 region: CATSGLGALETQYF. Written as DNA, the CDR3 is TGTGCCACCAGCGGCCTTGGGGCATTGGAGACCCAGTACTTC.